The subject of this entry is one T cell receptor (beta chain). This entry belongs to a study of blood T cell repertoires in COVID-19. Trimming shortened V by 6 bases and J by 5 bases, and 19 bases separated the two germline ends. Germline V gene sequence: CDR1 KGHSH, CDR2 LQKENI. This CDR3 is 15 amino acids long. The assay was immunoSEQ multiplex PCR, and TCRdb's table has in-frame clones only and misses some. In the table there are about 250,000 clones, about four fifths of which are singletons. The chain combines TRBV18 with TRBJ2-5; possible D gene TRBD2, 6 bases. The source material was PBMCs or T cells enriched from blood (not recorded which). The TCR comes from a man between 40 and 49 years old who had been exposed to COVID-19. This CDR3 reads CASSAGRLREETQYF. CDR3 DNA: TGTGCCAGCTCCGCGGGACGCCTTAGAGAGGAGACCCAGTACTTC. Full variable domain (remainder filled in from reference TRBV18 and TRBJ2-5): NAGVMQNPRHLVRRRGQEARLRCSPMKGHSHVYWYRQLPEEGLKFMVYLQKENIIDESGMPKERFSAEFPKEGPSILRIQQVVRGDSAAYFCASSAGRLREETQYFGPGTRLLVL.